The 30 T cell receptor beta chains below all came from one sample that was sequenced in a study of T cell changes during pregnancy in multiple sclerosis. Repertoires were generated with immunoSEQ multiplex PCR, while TCRdb's copy carries only in-frame clones and drops some. The sample yields around 48,000 clones, roughly 92% seen once. The sequencing here drew on CD4+ T cells from peripheral blood mononuclear cells, taken in the third trimester of pregnancy. The receptors originated from a female donor with multiple sclerosis, enrolled in a pregnancy study.

The chain couples TRBV28 to TRBJ2-7, with 7 bases identical to TRBD1. V was pared by 6 bases and J by 3 bases, with 11 bases of the junction left unmatched. Germline CDR1 is MDHEN and CDR2 is SYDVKM. The CDR3 runs to 15 residues. The CDR3 DNA sequence: TGTGCCAGCAGCGCTCCGGGACAGACCGTCTACGAGCAGTACTTC. Protein product: CASSAPGQTVYEQYF.

V is TRBV10-3 and J is TRBJ2-1, with 8 bases lining up with TRBD2. Germline-derived CDR1 and CDR2 are ENHRY and SYGVKD. Losses at the gene ends were 8 bases for V and 6 bases for J; bases not matched to a gene: 12. The CDR3 has 15 amino acids. The CDR3 coding sequence is TGTGCCATCCAGACCCGGGGGGGCCCCCTCAATGAGCAGTTCTTC. It yields the protein CAIQTRGGPLNEQFF.

This clone was seen a single time. The CDR3 DNA follows: TGCAGCGCAACCGGGACAGGGGGCCGCGAGCAGTACTTC. Translating it yields CSATGTGGREQYF. The chain joins TRBV29-1 to TRBJ2-7, with 12 bases matching TRBD1. Germline V gene sequence: CDR1 SQVTM, CDR2 ANQGSEA. V trimming: 7 bases; J trimming: 6 bases; junction bases outside the gene matches: 7. The CDR3 has 13 residues.

A word on this clone: Other nucleotide sequences from this sample produce the same CDR3. The chain has TRBV28 and TRBJ2-1; no firm D call. The V end lost 11 bases, the J end lost 0 bases, and 5 bases lay between the germline ends. The germline V gene has CDR1 MDHEN and CDR2 SYDVKM. The CDR3 contains 11 residues. CDR3 DNA: TGTGCCTCGAGCTCCTACAATGAGCAGTTCTTC. Amino acid sequence: CASSSYNEQFF.

The chain recombines TRBV29-1 with TRBJ2-7, with 10 nucleotides matching TRBD2. J lost 6 bases, V lost 5 bases, and 4 bases had no gene match. Germline V gene lookup returns CDR1 SQVTM and CDR2 ANQGSEA. The CDR3 is made up of 12 amino acids. The CDR3 sequence is CSVMTSGREQYF. Here the CDR3 DNA reads TGCAGCGTTATGACTAGCGGGCGCGAGCAGTACTTC.

This chain connects TRBV19 to TRBJ2-5; 9 bases fit TRBD1. The CDR3 is made up of 15 amino acids. CDR1 is LNHDA and CDR2 is SQIVND in the germline V gene (reference sequence). The V gene end was trimmed by 5 bases and the J gene end by 5 bases; junction bases not matched to a gene: 9. The CDR3 spells CASSAGTGSSETQYF. In nucleotides, the CDR3 is TGTGCCAGTAGTGCGGGGACAGGGAGTAGCGAGACCCAGTACTTC.

V is TRBV7-2 and J is TRBJ2-5, with D hard to call. Germline V gene lookup returns CDR1 SGHTA and CDR2 FQGNSA. V was pared by 2 bases and J by 1 base, with 8 bases between. This CDR3 has 14 amino acids. The CDR3 region has the DNA TGTGCCAGCAGCTTACAGACGGGCCAAGAGACCCAGTACTTC. Residues: CASSLQTGQETQYF.

This chain connects TRBV6-1 to TRBJ2-3; possibly TRBD2 for D (6 bases). Trimming cost V 0 bases and J 12 bases, with 10 bases left between them. The CDR3 has 12 amino acids. CDR1 MNHNS and CDR2 SASEGT come from the germline V gene. CDR3 in amino acids: CASSEAGLLQYF. The DNA for the CDR3 is TGTGCCAGCAGTGAAGCGGGACTCCTACAGTATTTT.

The CDR3, as DNA: TGTGCCAGCAGTTACTCTGGTAGCGGGAGTTCCTACGAGCAGTACTTC. Protein product: CASSYSGSGSSYEQYF. The chain uses TRBV6-5 and TRBJ2-7, with 9 bases that match TRBD2. Germline assignment: CDR1 MNHEY and CDR2 SVGAGI. This CDR3 has 16 residues. J lost 1 base, V lost 0 bases, and 4 bases had no gene match.

The chain links TRBV28 to TRBJ1-1; 8 positions agree with TRBD1. CDR3 length: 15 amino acids. From germline, CDR1 is MDHEN and CDR2 SYDVKM. V was pared by 4 bases and J by 1 base, with 5 bases of the junction left unmatched. The CDR3 loop reads CASSSPGGPNTEAFF. CDR3 nucleotide sequence: TGTGCCAGCAGTTCCCCAGGGGGCCCGAACACTGAAGCTTTCTTT. Based on the CDR3 plus reference TRBV28 and TRBJ1-1, the full variable domain is DVKVTQSSRYLVKRTGEKVFLECVQDMDHENMFWYRQDPGLGLRLIYFSYDVKMKEKGDIPEGYSVSREKKERFSLILESASTNQTSMYLCASSSPGGPNTEAFFGQGTRLTVV.

The V call is TRBV5-1, the J call TRBJ2-5, with 8 bases matching TRBD1. CDR1 SGHRS and CDR2 YFSETQ come from the germline V gene. This CDR3 has 16 residues. V was clipped by 4 bases and J by 2 bases; unmatched bases: 10. CDR3 protein: CASSASDRVAQETQYF. The CDR3 DNA reads TGCGCCAGCAGCGCCTCGGACAGGGTGGCGCAAGAGACCCAGTACTTC.

This sequence joins TRBV29-1 and TRBJ2-7; TRBD1 aligns across 7 bases. This CDR3 is 13 amino acids long. Trimming at V came to 2 bases and at J to 5 bases, leaving 6 bases not matched to a gene. Germline V lookup: CDR1 SQVTM, CDR2 ANQGSEA. CDR3 nucleotides: TGCAGCGTTGAACCCCAGACAGGGAACGAGCAGTACTTC. Protein sequence: CSVEPQTGNEQYF.

The chain joins TRBV7-2 to TRBJ2-7, with 9 bases fitting TRBD1. The V and J ends lost 5 bases and 2 bases, in that order; junction bases with no gene match: 10. The CDR3 totals 16 residues. Per germline, CDR1 SGHTA and CDR2 FQGNSA. The chain's CDR3 is CASSRTRGQGPYEQYF. The DNA of the CDR3 is TGTGCCAGCAGCCGTACGCGAGGACAGGGGCCCTACGAGCAGTACTTC.

This chain links TRBV2 with TRBJ1-1, with unresolved D. Per germline, CDR1 SNHLY and CDR2 FYNNEI. Trimming left V 5 bases short and J 7 bases short, with 8 bases between. The CDR3 runs to 11 residues. The CDR3 protein is CASSITYEAFF. CDR3 bases: TGTGCCAGCAGTATTACATATGAAGCTTTCTTT. Using reference TRBV2 and TRBJ1-1 for the parts outside the CDR3, the full variable domain is EPEVTQTPSHQVTQMGQEVILRCVPISNHLYFYWYRQILGQKVEFLVSFYNNEISEKSEIFDDQFSVERPDGSNFTLKIRSTKLEDSAMYFCASSITYEAFFGQGTRLTVV.

The rearrangement links TRBV11-1 to TRBJ2-1; D not certain. V shed 2 bases and J shed 0 bases, with 8 bases lying between them. Germline-derived CDR1 and CDR2 are SGHAT and FQDESV (reference sequence). The CDR3 extends over 15 amino acids. The CDR3 sequence is CASSLSRSSYNEQFF. The CDR3 bases are TGTGCCAGCAGCTTAAGCCGGAGCTCCTACAATGAGCAGTTCTTC.

V and J are TRBV25-1 and TRBJ2-1; D remains unclear. Germline V gene lookup returns CDR1 MGHDK and CDR2 SYGVNS. The CDR3 covers 11 residues. V lost 8 bases, J lost 7 bases, and 9 bases lay in between. CDR3: CASQRANEQFF. In nucleotides, the CDR3 is TGTGCCAGCCAGCGTGCTAATGAGCAGTTCTTC.

The genes are TRBV7-2 and TRBJ2-1, with D possibly being TRBD2 (5 bases). CDR1 SGHTA and CDR2 FQGNSA come from the germline V gene. V lost 5 bases and J 3 bases, leaving 14 bases between the germline ends. The CDR3 is 15 amino acids. This CDR3 is CASSPTGSRYNEQFF. The CDR3 region has the DNA TGTGCCAGCAGCCCGACGGGGAGCCGCTACAATGAGCAGTTCTTC. Variable domain in full (rest from reference TRBV7-2 and TRBJ2-1): GAGVSQSPSNKVTEKGKDVELRCDPISGHTALYWYRQSLGQGLEFLIYFQGNSAPDKSGLPSDRFSAERTGGSVSTLTIQRTQQEDSAVYLCASSPTGSRYNEQFFGPGTRLTVL.

This chain links TRBV27 with TRBJ2-3; no definite D call. The CDR3 has 14 residues. Germline V lookup: CDR1 MNHEY, CDR2 SMNVEV (reference sequence). V was shortened by 2 bases and J by 3 bases, with 9 bases between the two germline ends. CDR3 nucleotide sequence: TGTGCCAGCAGTTTAGCGAGAGCTACAGATACGCAGTATTTT. Encoded protein: CASSLARATDTQYF.

The chain combines TRBV27 with TRBJ2-2; 7 bases line up with TRBD1. Germline trimming cut 7 bases from V and 5 bases from J; bases unmatched to any gene: 10. Germline CDR1 is MNHEY and CDR2 is SMNVEV (reference sequence). This CDR3 is built from 15 residues. The CDR3 sequence: CASKPGQANTGELFF. The CDR3 DNA reads as TGTGCCAGCAAGCCCGGACAGGCAAATACCGGGGAGCTGTTTTTT.

The chain is built from TRBV7-2 and TRBJ2-7, with 9 bases aligning to TRBD1. This CDR3 has 18 residues. Germline trimming cut 5 bases from V and 0 bases from J; bases unmatched to any gene: 14. Germline CDR1 is SGHTA and CDR2 is FQGNSA. DNA of the CDR3: TGTGCCAGCAGCGCACGGACAGGGGCGTCCTCTAGCTCCTACGAGCAGTACTTC. Residues: CASSARTGASSSSYEQYF.

This chain links TRBV11-1 with TRBJ2-5; D uncertain. CDR1 is SGHAT, CDR2 FQDESV, per germline (reference sequence). The CDR3 sequence is 14 residues long. Trimming shortened V by 1 base and J by 1 base, and 7 bases separated the two germline ends. The CDR3 DNA sequence: TGTGCCAGCAGCTTAGAACAGCCCCAAGAGACCCAGTACTTC. It codes for CASSLEQPQETQYF.

This chain links TRBV7-8 with TRBJ2-7, with TRBD2 identical over 10 bases. Losses at the gene ends were 5 bases for V and 6 bases for J; bases not matched to a gene: 7. The CDR3 sequence is 14 residues long. Germline V gives CDR1 SGHVS, CDR2 FQNEAQ. For the CDR3, the DNA is TGTGCCAGCAGCCTTCCGGGACTAGCGAGCGAGCAGTACTTC. This gives the protein CASSLPGLASEQYF. Full variable domain (outside the CDR3, taken from reference TRBV7-8 and TRBJ2-7): GAGVSQSPRYKVAKRGQDVALRCDPISGHVSLFWYQQALGQGPEFLTYFQNEAQLDKSGLPSDRFFAERPEGSVSTLKIQRTQQEDSAVYLCASSLPGLASEQYFGPGTRLTVT.

The V and J genes are TRBV7-8 and TRBJ2-5, with D hard to call. The V and J ends lost 0 bases and 2 bases respectively, with 7 bases between them. Germline V CDR1 and CDR2: SGHVS, FQNEAQ. CDR3 length equals 14 residues. This CDR3 reads CASSLANRQETQYF. The CDR3 DNA sequence: TGTGCCAGCAGCTTAGCCAACAGACAAGAGACCCAGTACTTC.

CDR3 amino acids: CSAIGTGTETLYGYTF. CDR3 nucleotides: TGCAGCGCAATTGGGACCGGGACAGAGACCCTCTATGGCTACACCTTC. The rearrangement joins TRBV29-1 to TRBJ1-2; 7 bases align to TRBD1. CDR1 and CDR2 from the germline V gene are SQVTM and ANQGSEA. The CDR3 is 16 amino acids. The trim removed 7 bases at V and 4 bases at J, leaving 18 bases unmatched.

The chain uses TRBV28 and TRBJ2-2; a weak D match, TRBD2 (6 bases). Between the trimmed V and J ends, which lost 2 bases and 5 bases, there was a span of 15 bases. Germline lookup yields CDR1 MDHEN and CDR2 SYDVKM. The CDR3 extends over 16 amino acids. The CDR3 bases are TGTGCCAGCAGTTTACGCTTGGCAGGGAGGACCGGGGAGCTGTTTTTT. It encodes CASSLRLAGRTGELFF.

CDR3 loop: CASIDASGGYNEQFF. In DNA, the CDR3 is TGTGCCAGTATCGATGCTAGCGGGGGATACAATGAGCAGTTCTTC. This chain joins TRBV19 and TRBJ2-1; 10 bases align to TRBD2. The CDR3 totals 15 residues. Germline V lookup: CDR1 LNHDA, CDR2 SQIVND (reference sequence). V was clipped by 7 bases and J by 4 bases; unmatched bases: 7.

This clone was counted between two and nine times. The CDR3 reads CASSLGGRRRFSGNTIYF. The CDR3 nucleotides read TGTGCCAGCAGCTTGGGGGGTCGGAGGAGGTTCTCTGGAAACACCATATATTTT. This chain uses TRBV5-4 with TRBJ1-3; no clear D gene. The CDR3 covers 18 residues. The germline V gene encodes CDR1 SGHNT and CDR2 YYREEE (reference sequence). The V end lost 0 bases, the J end lost 0 bases, and 16 bases lay between the germline ends.

The chain links TRBV4-1 to TRBJ2-3; 13 positions agree with TRBD2. CDR3 length equals 17 residues. Trimming cost V 5 bases and J 9 bases; bases outside gene matches: 14. CDR1 MGHRA and CDR2 YSYEKL come from the germline V gene. DNA of the CDR3: TGCGCCAGCAGCTTAGGCTTCACTGGACTAGCGGGAGACACGCAGTATTTT. This gives the protein CASSLGFTGLAGDTQYF.

The chain links TRBV28 to TRBJ2-7, with D perhaps matching TRBD2 (6 bases). The CDR3 covers 13 residues. Germline assignment: CDR1 MDHEN and CDR2 SYDVKM. V lost 4 bases to trimming and J lost 7 bases, with 14 bases between them. CDR3 DNA: TGTGCCAGCAGTTACCTAGCGCAGGGTGAGCAGTACTTC. It yields the protein CASSYLAQGEQYF.

The chain carries TRBV6-5 and TRBJ1-5; the D gene is possibly TRBD1 (5 bases). Trimming pared 9 bases from V and 4 bases from J, leaving 10 bases between. Germline CDR1 MNHEY, CDR2 SVGAGI. This CDR3 spans 12 amino acids. CDR3 region: CASGAVNQPQHF. In DNA, the CDR3 is TGTGCCAGTGGGGCGGTGAATCAGCCCCAGCATTTT.